Sequencing of this TCR beta chain was carried out in a study of blood T cell repertoires in COVID-19. V shed 11 bases and J shed 5 bases, with 13 bases lying between them. CDR3 size: 13 residues. Germline loops: CDR1 LGHDT, CDR2 YNNKEL (reference sequence). Sequenced by immunoSEQ multiplex PCR; TCRdb stores in-frame clones only, minus some. The sample lists tens of thousands of clones, around 85% occurring once. This chain connects TRBV3-1 (or the pseudogene TRBV3-2) to TRBJ1-6; no reliable D call. The clonotype originates from a man older than 75 with acute or convalescent COVID-19. The specimen sequenced was peripheral blood. CDR3 amino acids: CASGDTNNSPLHF. CDR3 coding DNA: TGTGCCTCCGGGGATACCAATAATTCACCCCTCCACTTT.